The 23 T cell receptor beta chains below come from one sample, sequenced in a study of radiotherapy plus CTLA-4 blockade in lung cancer (dated by TCRdb to about 2018). The library relied on the immunoSEQ multiplex PCR assay. As stored in TCRdb, this immuneACCESS dataset retains in-frame rearrangements with V and J assigned. A fraction of the clones does not appear; measured against another copy, unresolved V genes explain less than half of the discrepancy, and the remainder lacks a known reason. Counted in this sample were some 60,000 clones; over 65% of them appeared once. The ten largest clones add up to 3% to 4% of the sample. Sequenced here: peripheral blood, sampled from a patient treated with radiotherapy plus ipilimumab. Receptors originate from a human donor with non-small cell lung cancer who had a partial response to radiotherapy plus ipilimumab.

This chain links TRBV28 with TRBJ2-1; D is possibly TRBD2 (6 bases). Trimming pared 6 bases from V and 5 bases from J, leaving 17 bases between. Germline V CDR1 and CDR2: MDHEN, SYDVKM. The CDR3 extends over 15 amino acids. The CDR3 DNA sequence: TGTGCCAGCAGCCTCCTCGGGGGTGAGGACAATGAGCAGTTCTTC. The encoded protein is CASSLLGGEDNEQFF.

V gene TRBV5-6 combines with J gene TRBJ1-1; D remains unclear. With 1 base removed from V and 10 bases from J, the gap between germline ends came to 14 bases. The CDR3 contains 13 residues. Germline-derived CDR1 and CDR2 are SGHDT and YYEEEE. CDR3 protein: CASSLRESTAAFF. The CDR3 DNA reads TGTGCCAGCAGCTTGAGGGAGTCGACGGCAGCTTTCTTT.

The chain employs TRBV5-1 and TRBJ2-2; the D gene is possibly TRBD1 (6 bases). Trimming shortened V by 4 bases and J by 5 bases, and 18 bases separated the two germline ends. The CDR3 is 16 residues long. The germline CDR1 and CDR2 sequences are SGHRS and YFSETQ. CDR3 region: CASSVGVTGSTGELFF. CDR3 DNA: TGCGCCAGCAGCGTGGGGGTTACAGGGTCGACCGGGGAGCTGTTTTTT.

This chain connects TRBV7-2 to TRBJ1-3; 9 bases are shared with TRBD1. The V gene end was trimmed by 1 base and the J gene end by 3 bases; junction bases not matched to a gene: 4. The CDR3 covers 16 residues. Germline loops: CDR1 SGHTA, CDR2 FQGNSA. The CDR3 sequence is CASSLEQGANGNTIYF. CDR3 DNA sequence: TGTGCCAGCAGCTTAGAACAGGGGGCGAATGGAAACACCATATATTTT.

J is TRBJ2-5 and V is TRBV5-5; 12 bases are shared with TRBD2. This CDR3 contains 16 residues. V gave up 3 bases and J gave up 7 bases; unmatched junction bases: 10. From germline, CDR1 is SGHKS and CDR2 YYEKEE (reference sequence). The CDR3 DNA follows: TGTGCCAGCAGCTACGGACTAGCGGGGACCAGTGGGACCCAGTACTTC. Its translation is CASSYGLAGTSGTQYF.

The chain recombines TRBV6-6 with TRBJ2-7; 12 bases are shared with TRBD1. Germline trimming cut 5 bases from V and 3 bases from J; bases unmatched to any gene: 8. This CDR3 is 16 amino acids long. Per germline, CDR1 MNHNY and CDR2 SVGAGI (reference sequence). The CDR3 sequence: CASSPRGTGGGYEQYF. CDR3 in DNA: TGTGCCAGCAGTCCTAGGGGGACAGGGGGCGGCTACGAGCAGTACTTC.

The V and J genes are TRBV7-3 and TRBJ2-3; no clear D. Germline-derived CDR1 and CDR2 are SGHTA and FQGTGA. Trimming removed 1 base at V and 4 bases at J, with 12 bases between. This CDR3 comprises 15 residues. The CDR3 region is CASSLSPGWADTQYF. DNA for the CDR3: TGTGCCAGCAGCTTAAGTCCAGGTTGGGCAGATACGCAGTATTTT.

This clone was counted only a few times. This rearrangement joins TRBV6-5 to TRBJ1-5; D is ambiguous. CDR3 length equals 13 residues. Germline V gene data show CDR1 as MNHEY and CDR2 as SVGAGI. The V end was cut by 5 bases, the J end by 0 bases, with 5 bases between. Written as DNA, the CDR3 is TGTGCCAGCAGTGTCTATAGCAATCAGCCCCAGCATTTT. Protein: CASSVYSNQPQHF.

The J gene is TRBJ2-3, the V gene TRBV5-1; D uncertain. Germline lookup yields CDR1 SGHRS and CDR2 YFSETQ. The CDR3 is 20 residues long. Trimming removed 0 bases from V and 0 bases from J, with 23 bases in between. In nucleotides, the CDR3 is TGCGCCAGCAGCTTGGGACATTTTTCCCCCTCGACATCTAGCACAGATACGCAGTATTTT. Its protein is CASSLGHFSPSTSSTDTQYF.

This chain connects TRBV19 to TRBJ1-1; the match to TRBD1 covers 8 bases. V was pared by 3 bases and J by 0 bases, with 0 bases of the junction left unmatched. Germline assignment: CDR1 LNHDA and CDR2 SQIVND (reference sequence). The CDR3 runs 14 residues. The CDR3: CASSIRGLNTEAFF. The CDR3 DNA reads as TGTGCCAGTAGTATCAGGGGGCTGAACACTGAAGCTTTCTTT.

V and J are TRBV5-1 and TRBJ2-1; 8 nucleotides align to TRBD2. The CDR3 runs to 16 residues. J gave up 0 bases and V 5 bases, and 7 bases lay outside the gene matches. Germline V CDR1 and CDR2: SGHRS, YFSETQ. The CDR3, as DNA: TGCGCCAGCAGACCTACTAGCGGCCTCTCCTACAATGAGCAGTTCTTC. It translates to CASRPTSGLSYNEQFF. Using reference TRBV5-1 and TRBJ2-1 for the parts outside the CDR3, the full variable domain is KAGVTQTPRYLIKTRGQQVTLSCSPISGHRSVSWYQQTPGQGLQFLFEYFSETQRNKGNFPGRFSGRQFSNSRSEMNVSTLELGDSALYLCASRPTSGLSYNEQFFGPGTRLTVL.

V gene TRBV5-1 combines with J gene TRBJ2-1; possible D gene TRBD1, 5 bases. Trimming left V 5 bases short and J 5 bases short, with 11 bases between. CDR1 SGHRS and CDR2 YFSETQ come from the germline V gene. The CDR3 runs to 13 residues. The CDR3 coding sequence is TGCGCCAGCAGTTATGACAGAAACAATGAGCAGTTCTTC. This sequence encodes CASSYDRNNEQFF. Based on the CDR3 plus reference TRBV5-1 and TRBJ2-1, the full variable domain is KAGVTQTPRYLIKTRGQQVTLSCSPISGHRSVSWYQQTPGQGLQFLFEYFSETQRNKGNFPGRFSGRQFSNSRSEMNVSTLELGDSALYLCASSYDRNNEQFFGPGTRLTVL.

The V call is TRBV18, the J call TRBJ2-1, with D perhaps TRBD2 (5 bases). The CDR3 covers 15 residues. Deletions cut 1 base from V and 7 bases from J, with 14 bases between. The germline CDR1 and CDR2 sequences are KGHSH and LQKENI. The DNA for the CDR3 is TGTGCCAGCTCACCACTCCGGGGTCGCCGGAATGAGCAGTTCTTC. It encodes CASSPLRGRRNEQFF.

The V and J genes are TRBV28 and TRBJ2-2, with 8 bases fitting TRBD1. This CDR3 is built from 13 residues. CDR1 and CDR2 from the germline V gene are MDHEN and SYDVKM. V was pared by 10 bases and J by 4 bases, with 5 bases of the junction left unmatched. The CDR3 DNA reads as TGTGCCAATGAGGACAGGGCCACCGGGGAGCTGTTTTTT. This encodes CANEDRATGELFF. Together with reference TRBV28 and TRBJ2-2, the CDR3 gives the full variable domain: DVKVTQSSRYLVKRTGEKVFLECVQDMDHENMFWYRQDPGLGLRLIYFSYDVKMKEKGDIPEGYSVSREKKERFSLILESASTNQTSMYLCANEDRATGELFFGEGSRLTVL.

The chain links TRBV5-6 to TRBJ2-2; 7 bases line up with TRBD1. This CDR3 contains 14 residues. V dropped 2 bases and J dropped 6; count of bases not matched to a gene: 4. Germline V gene sequence: CDR1 SGHDT, CDR2 YYEEEE. The CDR3 DNA sequence: TGTGCCAGCAGCTTTCCGACAGGGTCCGGGGAGCTGTTTTTT. Its translation is CASSFPTGSGELFF.

This clone appeared a single time. This chain links TRBV5-1 with TRBJ2-1; 10 bases match TRBD2. The trim removed 4 bases at V and 4 bases at J, leaving 5 bases unmatched. CDR3 length equals 15 residues. CDR1 and CDR2 from the germline V gene are SGHRS and YFSETQ. For the CDR3, the DNA is TGCGCCAGCAGCCAAGCGGGGGGGAGGTACAATGAGCAGTTCTTC. Translating it yields CASSQAGGRYNEQFF.

The gene calls are TRBV7-9 and TRBJ2-3; 8 bases match TRBD2. Germline V lookup: CDR1 SEHNR, CDR2 FQNEAQ (reference sequence). Unmatched junction bases numbered 8, after V lost 4 bases and J lost 5 bases. The CDR3 consists of 15 residues. CDR3 sequence: CASSSGLAWGDTQYF. The CDR3 nucleotides are TGTGCCAGCAGCTCCGGACTAGCCTGGGGAGATACGCAGTATTTT.

This chain uses TRBV14 with TRBJ1-1; unclear D gene. The CDR3 spans 13 residues. Trimming removed 4 bases at V and 1 base at J, with 7 bases between. CDR1 SGHDN and CDR2 FVKESK come from the germline V gene. The CDR3 nucleotides are TGTGCCAGCAGCCCTCGGGGGAACACTGAAGCTTTCTTT. Amino acids: CASSPRGNTEAFF. Full variable domain (rest looked up from reference TRBV14 and TRBJ1-1): EAGVTQFPSHSVIEKGQTVTLRCDPISGHDNLYWYRRVMGKEIKFLLHFVKESKQDESGMPNNRFLAERTGGTYSTLKVQPAELEDSGVYFCASSPRGNTEAFFGQGTRLTVV.

The table lists this clone with a few counts. V and J are TRBV5-5 and TRBJ1-6; TRBD1 agrees at 9 bases. The CDR3 is 16 amino acids. Germline CDR1 and CDR2: SGHKS and YYEKEE (reference sequence). V trimming: 0 bases; J trimming: 7 bases; junction bases outside the gene matches: 5. This chain's CDR3 is CASSLGLQGANSPLHF. CDR3 nucleotide sequence: TGTGCCAGCAGCTTGGGGTTACAGGGGGCGAATTCACCCCTCCACTTT.

The genes are TRBV4-1 and TRBJ2-2; 7 bases map to TRBD2. Germline CDR1 is MGHRA and CDR2 is YSYEKL. The CDR3 loop spans 14 amino acids. Trimming cost V 0 bases and J 7 bases; bases outside gene matches: 2. CDR3 region: CASSQDRGVGELFF. The CDR3 DNA is TGCGCCAGCAGCCAAGATCGGGGGGTCGGGGAGCTGTTTTTT.

The V call is TRBV2, the J call TRBJ1-3; no reliable D call. Germline-derived CDR1 and CDR2 are SNHLY and FYNNEI. The V gene lost 1 base and the J gene lost 4 bases, with 8 bases spanning the gap. This CDR3 region has 14 residues. The CDR3 reads CASSEETFGNTIYF. The CDR3 DNA reads TGTGCCAGCAGTGAAGAGACATTCGGAAACACCATATATTTT.

The CDR3 nucleotides are TGCGCCAGCAGTGAGTCGACTGCCACAGATACGCAGTATTTT. Its protein is CASSESTATDTQYF. The chain employs TRBV10-1 and TRBJ2-3; D unclear. The CDR3 spans 14 residues. CDR1 and CDR2 (germline): WNHNN, SYGVQD (reference sequence). V shed 0 bases and J shed 2 bases, with 6 bases lying between them.

The chain uses TRBV6-1 and TRBJ2-7; TRBD1 matches 9 bases. Per germline, CDR1 MNHNS and CDR2 SASEGT. The CDR3 covers 14 residues. V lost 6 bases and J lost 5; bases outside the gene matches: 8. The CDR3 DNA reads as TGTGCCAGCAGCCTCGGACAGGGGATCAACGAGCAGTACTTC. It codes for CASSLGQGINEQYF.